This TCR beta chain is drawn from a study of blood T cell repertoires in COVID-19. About the study: Sites across the United States, Italy and Spain contributed samples from acute and convalescent COVID-19.

Germline V CDR1 and CDR2: SQVTM, ANQGSEA. CDR3 size: 12 residues. V was cut by 3 bases and J by 5 bases, with 10 bases left in between. This clone was seen a single time. Study processing details: Amplification of reference gene primers provided the estimated nucleated cell counts. The method was immunoSEQ multiplex PCR; TCRdb's version includes in-frame clones alone and lacks a portion of them. V, J and clone size are those of that table, while D and trimming were read from the DNA. The sample records roughly 380,000 clones, over 65% being singletons. Source material: peripheral blood. This TCR was sampled from a human donor with acute or convalescent COVID-19. The donor label of this sample is uncertain. The chain has TRBV29-1 and TRBJ1-2; D gene ambiguous. Here the CDR3 reads CSVDAAGYGYTF. The CDR3 coding sequence is TGCAGCGTTGACGCTGCCGGGTATGGCTACACCTTC.